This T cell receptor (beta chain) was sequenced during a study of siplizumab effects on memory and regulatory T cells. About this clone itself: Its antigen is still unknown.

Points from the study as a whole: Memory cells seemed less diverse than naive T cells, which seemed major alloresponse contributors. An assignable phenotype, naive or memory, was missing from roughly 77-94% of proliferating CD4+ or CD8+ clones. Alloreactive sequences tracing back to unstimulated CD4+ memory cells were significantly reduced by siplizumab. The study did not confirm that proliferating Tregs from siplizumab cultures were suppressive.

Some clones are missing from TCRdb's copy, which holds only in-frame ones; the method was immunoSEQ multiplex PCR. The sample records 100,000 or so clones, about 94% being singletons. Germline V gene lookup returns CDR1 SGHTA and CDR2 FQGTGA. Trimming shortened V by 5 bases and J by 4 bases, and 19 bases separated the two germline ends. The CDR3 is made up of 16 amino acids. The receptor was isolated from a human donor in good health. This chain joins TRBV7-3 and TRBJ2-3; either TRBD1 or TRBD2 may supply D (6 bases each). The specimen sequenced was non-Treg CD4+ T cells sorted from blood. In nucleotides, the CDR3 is TGTGCCAGCAGCAGGGACACGGCGGGATTCTCAGATACGCAGTATTTT. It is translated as CASSRDTAGFSDTQYF.